This TCR beta chain originates from a study of regulatory T cells in long-lasting Graves disease. General study findings and limits: Persistent Graves' patients showed less TCR diversity than newly diagnosed ones.

This clonotype was recorded at least ten times. Its specificity is not known. The CDR3 loop spans 13 amino acids. The germline V and J ends were trimmed by 2 bases and 9 bases, with 11 bases remaining between them. Germline V gene sequence: CDR1 MDHEN, CDR2 SYDVKM. Time point meaning: persistent/refractory GD, antithyroid drugs over 5 years with positive TRAb. The TCR library was made from RNA extracted from PBMCs. Doctors identified Graves' disease using the American Thyroid Association guidelines. Library construction for TCR beta used iRepertoire HTBI primers and Arm-PCR of CDR3 regions. Each CDR3 protein is one row after TCRdb ran MiXCR on the multiplex PCR reads. Of roughly 430,000 distinct CDR3 sequences in the sample, over 20% were seen once.

The source was peripheral blood mononuclear cells (PBMCs), collected when the disease was refractory, from a patient treated with antithyroid drugs. The V and J genes are TRBV28 and TRBJ1-5; no reliable D call. The receptor comes from a female donor with Graves disease. This chain's CDR3 is CASSLPGSPPQHF. CDR3 nucleotides: TGTGCCAGCAGTTTACCCGGAAGTCCGCCCCAGCATTTT.